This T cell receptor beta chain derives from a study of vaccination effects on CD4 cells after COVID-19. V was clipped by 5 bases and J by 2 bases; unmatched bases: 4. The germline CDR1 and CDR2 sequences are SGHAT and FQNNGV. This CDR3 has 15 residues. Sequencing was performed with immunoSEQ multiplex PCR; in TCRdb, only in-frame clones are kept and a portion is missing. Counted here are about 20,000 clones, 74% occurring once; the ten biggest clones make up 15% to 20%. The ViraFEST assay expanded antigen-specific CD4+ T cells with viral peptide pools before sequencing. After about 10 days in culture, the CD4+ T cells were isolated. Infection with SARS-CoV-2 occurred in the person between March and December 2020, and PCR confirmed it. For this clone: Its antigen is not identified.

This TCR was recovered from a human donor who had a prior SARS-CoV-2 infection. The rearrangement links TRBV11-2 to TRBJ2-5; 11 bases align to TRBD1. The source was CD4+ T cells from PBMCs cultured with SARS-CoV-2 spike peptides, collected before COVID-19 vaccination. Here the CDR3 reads CASSRDRGWQETQYF. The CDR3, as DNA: TGTGCCAGCAGCCGGGACAGGGGGTGGCAAGAGACCCAGTACTTC.